This T cell receptor beta chain was retrieved from a study of blood T cell repertoires in COVID-19. Study-wide background: The analysed material was cDNA or gDNA that came from T cells, B-cell-depleted T cells, or PBMCs.

In the original analysis: Nucleated cell number was recorded as an estimate derived from reference gene primer amplification. Clones were sequenced by immunoSEQ multiplex PCR, and TCRdb holds only the in-frame ones, with some missing. V and J calls and clone size come straight from that table; D and trimming were deduced from the DNA. The sample contains roughly 100,000 clones, roughly 89% of which appear only once. Sequencing was performed on peripheral blood. The TCR originated in a human donor in a cohort sampled during active COVID-19.

The CDR3 here is CACHLRNTGELFF. The CDR3 DNA is TGTGCCTGCCACTTACGGAACACCGGGGAGCTGTTTTTT. The V call is TRBV30, the J call TRBJ2-2; no clear D gene. The CDR3 runs 13 residues. The V end was cut by 6 bases, the J end by 1 base, with 9 bases between. CDR1 GTSNPN and CDR2 SVGIG come from the germline V gene (reference sequence).